This T cell receptor beta chain was sequenced during a study of neoadjuvant anti-PD-1 for oral cavity cancer (dated by TCRdb to the early 2020s). Regarding the study in general: Three to four biweekly doses of nivolumab at 3 mg/kg were mostly administered to patients before curative-intent surgical resection. A fourth nivolumab dose was given around day 43 to patients without progression, and definitive surgical resection was performed in those patients on days 50-56. An approximately 32% response rate was observed in the parent correlative cohort, in which around 12 patients were included. Under RECIST 1.1, a patient counted as a responder if showing complete response, partial response or stable disease, and as a non-responder if showing progression.

Worth noting for this clone: This clone's antigen is unknown. Base quality data are lacking; no much larger clone is found one base away.

This specimen's time point label, interpreted: before neoadjuvant nivolumab. Patients were newly diagnosed with stage II-IVA oral cavity squamous cell carcinoma and had received no prior systemic or radiation treatment. Everyone in the cohort had locally advanced, HPV-negative oral cavity squamous cell carcinoma. Peripheral blood mononuclear cells were analyzed directly and were not maintained or expanded in culture. Samples came from a longitudinal correlative study of a single-arm phase II trial of neoadjuvant nivolumab in oral cavity squamous cell carcinoma. Subject-matched pre- and post-treatment PBMCs and tumors from three responders and three non-responders underwent genomic DNA-based TCRbeta sequencing. Peripheral blood mononuclear cells were collected before nivolumab treatment and again after treatment, at the time of surgery. The Maxwell RSC DNA from Cells kit was used to extract genomic DNA from PBMCs.

Paper-wide results and their limitations: A higher pretreatment blood Treg/Th17 ratio correlated with both higher pretreatment blood TCRbeta clonality and lower post-treatment tumor TCRbeta clonality. After neoadjuvant nivolumab, T cell clonality (Gini index) in PBMCs was significantly higher in non-responders than in responders. TCR analyses included only a few patients per response group, and the authors called for larger cohorts for validation.

For deep sequencing of PBMC libraries, mostly around 480 ng of input genomic DNA was used, and six replicates were run per sample. The immunoSEQ hsTCRbeta kit was used to prepare TCRbeta libraries, following the manufacturer's instructions. An Illumina NovaSeq 6000 S4 flow cell was used to sequence the final libraries, which had first been combined to 3 nM. Concerning the study's data processing: The immunoSEQ Analyzer was used for raw data preprocessing and quality control. The analysis was restricted to productive rearrangements, with each unique CDR3 amino acid sequence defining a clonotype. Repertoire clonality was estimated as the Gini-Simpson index, which was computed with the R package tcR. Student's t test was used to compare Gini indices, and Pearson correlation was used to assess associations with tumor size change. TCRdb provides this immuneACCESS table in a form limited to in-frame rearrangements. Some clones are lacking; in checked studies, under half of them reflect an unresolved V gene, and why the rest are absent is not known. V, J and clone size were drawn from that table, and D and trimming were deduced from the DNA. For this sample there are over 80,000 clones; about 80% appear just once. The ten largest clones add up to over 3% of the sample.

V ends up 3 bases short and J 4 bases short, with an unmatched junction base count of 3. As encoded in the germline V gene (reference sequence), CDR1 is GTSNPN while CDR2 is SVGIG. The CDR3 numbers 15 residues from cysteine through phenylalanine. Kept here is only the CDR3 DNA, which spans 45 bases and is read in frame from base 1. The V and J genes are TRBV30 and TRBJ2-1, with 13 junctional bases fitting TRBD2. The TCR originated in a person aged 40 to 85 with oral cavity squamous cell carcinoma. The specimen was PBMCs, collected before nivolumab (anti-PD-1) treatment. The CDR3 here reads CAWSWTSGSYNEQFF. The sequence in DNA is TGTGCCTGGAGCTGGACTAGCGGGAGTTACAATGAGCAGTTCTTC.